Listed here are 21 T cell receptor beta chains from one sample, sequenced in a study of neurological immune-mediated disorders. TCRdb re-called the 5' RACE reads with MiXCR, one entry per CDR3 protein. The sample gives roughly 30,000 distinct CDR3 sequences, roughly 6.7% of which show up once; roughly 9% is in the top ten. Sequencing was performed on PBMCs. These receptors all come from a woman between 45 and 65 years old in good health.

This clonotype came up many times. The chain has TRBV20-1 and TRBJ1-5; D gene ambiguous. There are 13 residues in the CDR3. Germline assignment: CDR1 DFQATT and CDR2 SNEGSKA (reference sequence). V lost 7 bases and J 3 bases, leaving 13 bases between the germline ends. The CDR3 region has the DNA TGCAGTGGGGTGGGAGGCGACAATCAGCCCCAGCATTTT. Amino acid sequence: CSGVGGDNQPQHF.

This clonotype was picked up many times. V and J are TRBV27 and TRBJ2-7; TRBD1 might be the D (5 bases). The CDR3 runs 11 residues. Trimming removed 7 bases from V and 5 bases from J, with 9 bases in between. CDR1 is MNHEY and CDR2 is SMNVEV in the germline V gene (reference sequence). The CDR3 reads CASTSGNEQYF. In DNA form, the CDR3 reads TGTGCCAGCACTTCAGGGAACGAGCAGTACTTC.

Many counts were recorded for this clonotype. A read error may account for a junction end that differs from germline. The chain employs TRBV10-3 and TRBJ2-4; D is ambiguous. In germline, CDR1 is ENHRY, CDR2 SYGVKD. This CDR3 is 15 amino acids long. CDR3 amino acids: CAISESRRTKNVQYF. CDR3 DNA: TGTGCCATCAGTGAGTCCCGTAGGACCAAAAACGTTCAGTACTTC.

V and J are TRBV19 and TRBJ1-1; the D gene is possibly TRBD1 (5 bases). V lost 7 bases to trimming and J lost 5 bases, with 20 bases between them. CDR1 and CDR2 (germline): LNHDA, SQIVND (reference sequence). The CDR3 runs 15 residues. This chain's CDR3 is CASTPWGDSRTEAFF. CDR3 bases: TGTGCCAGTACCCCATGGGGGGACTCGAGGACTGAAGCTTTCTTT.

This clonotype was counted many times. CDR3 loop: CATSETGNTYEQYF. The CDR3 region has the DNA TGTGCCACCAGTGAGACAGGGAATACGTACGAGCAGTACTTC. The rearrangement joins TRBV24-1 to TRBJ2-7; 7 bases agree with TRBD1. The V gene end was trimmed by 4 bases and the J gene end by 4 bases; junction bases not matched to a gene: 6. Germline CDR1 reads KGHDR; CDR2 reads SFDVKD. This CDR3 comprises 14 residues.

This clonotype was detected many times. The gene calls are TRBV5-5 and TRBJ1-1, with 11 bases lining up with TRBD1. The junction had 6 bases not matched to a gene; V was cut back by 0 bases and J by 5 bases. The CDR3 has 16 residues. Germline V gene lookup returns CDR1 SGHKS and CDR2 YYEKEE (reference sequence). The CDR3 sequence is CASSLGGGQGATEAFF. CDR3 in DNA: TGTGCCAGCAGCTTGGGGGGTGGACAGGGGGCGACTGAAGCTTTCTTT. The full variable domain, completed using reference TRBV5-5 and TRBJ1-1, is DAGVTQSPTHLIKTRGQQVTLRCSPISGHKSVSWYQQVLGQGPQFIFQYYEKEERGRGNFPDRFSARQFPNYSSELNVNALLLGDSALYLCASSLGGGQGATEAFFGQGTRLTVV.

This clonotype was recorded at least ten times. The rearrangement joins TRBV9 to TRBJ2-1; 10 bases are shared with TRBD2. Per the germline V gene, CDR1 is SGDLS and CDR2 is YYNGEE. V lost 0 bases and J lost 8; bases outside the gene matches: 8. The CDR3 totals 16 residues. Written as DNA, the CDR3 is TGTGCCAGCAGCGTAGGAGCGGGGGGGCATTTAGATGAGCAGTTCTTC. Translation gives CASSVGAGGHLDEQFF. Complete variable domain (other parts from reference TRBV9 and TRBJ2-1): DSGVTQTPKHLITATGQRVTLRCSPRSGDLSVYWYQQSLDQGLQFLIQYYNGEERAKGNILERFSAQQFPDLHSELNLSSLELGDSALYFCASSVGAGGHLDEQFFGPGTRLTVL.

The sample holds many counts of this clonotype. The gene calls are TRBV7-2 and TRBJ2-6; D unclear. Per germline, CDR1 SGHTA and CDR2 FQGNSA. V was clipped by 5 bases and J by 1 base, with 12 bases between them. The CDR3 is 16 amino acids. The CDR3 is CASSPMLFSGANVLTF. CDR3 coding DNA: TGTGCCAGCAGCCCGATGTTATTTTCTGGGGCCAACGTCCTGACTTTC.

This clonotype was recorded many times. The rearrangement links TRBV6-5 to TRBJ2-6, with a possible D match to TRBD2 (6 bases). The CDR3 contains 15 residues. V shed 7 bases and J shed 9 bases, with 19 bases lying between them. Germline V gene lookup returns CDR1 MNHEY and CDR2 SVGAGI. The CDR3 nucleotides are TGTGCCAGCACCCAGGCGGGGTGGGGAAACAACGTCCTGACTTTC. Translating it yields CASTQAGWGNNVLTF.

This clonotype occurred many times. The chain combines TRBV18 with TRBJ1-1; 9 bases map to TRBD1. This CDR3 has 15 amino acids. Germline V CDR1 and CDR2: KGHSH, LQKENI. V shed 5 bases, J shed 6 bases, and the junction held 10 bases outside the gene matches. DNA for the CDR3: TGTGCCAGCTCATCATCAAAACAGGGGGCGTCTGAAGCTTTCTTT. It yields the protein CASSSSKQGASEAFF.

This clonotype was picked up many times. The genes are TRBV28 and TRBJ1-6, with TRBD1 identical over 9 bases. The V and J ends lost 7 bases and 9 bases, in that order; junction bases with no gene match: 10. The length of the CDR3 is 15 residues. Germline V gene sequence: CDR1 MDHEN, CDR2 SYDVKM. The CDR3, as DNA: TGTGCCAGCACTCCTCCCGGGACAGGGCGTTCACCCCTCCACTTT. This gives the protein CASTPPGTGRSPLHF. Using reference TRBV28 and TRBJ1-6 for the parts outside the CDR3, the full variable domain is DVKVTQSSRYLVKRTGEKVFLECVQDMDHENMFWYRQDPGLGLRLIYFSYDVKMKEKGDIPEGYSVSREKKERFSLILESASTNQTSMYLCASTPPGTGRSPLHFGNGTRLTVT.

Ten or more counts support this clonotype. This chain's CDR3 is CASSLDGSLDTQYF. The CDR3 DNA is TGTGCCAGCAGCTTAGACGGCTCACTAGATACGCAGTATTTT. The chain carries TRBV7-7 and TRBJ2-3; D call uncertain. This CDR3 contains 14 residues. Trimming left V 1 base short and J 5 bases short, with 10 bases between. CDR1 and CDR2 from the germline V gene are SSHAT and FNYEAQ (reference sequence).

This clonotype was observed at least ten times. This chain connects TRBV5-5 to TRBJ1-1; TRBD1 matches 7 bases. This CDR3 has 14 amino acids. In germline, CDR1 is SGHKS, CDR2 YYEKEE (reference sequence). J was trimmed by 2 bases and V by 2 bases; bases with no gene match: 3. The CDR3 nucleotides are TGTGCCAGCAGCTTTGGACAGGCCAACACTGAAGCTTTCTTT. This sequence encodes CASSFGQANTEAFF.

The sample holds many counts of this clonotype. In nucleotides, the CDR3 is TGTGCCAGTGGGATTATCGCGAACACCGGGGAGCTGTTTTTT. This translates into CASGIIANTGELFF. The chain employs TRBV2 and TRBJ2-2; D gene unclear. V shed 9 bases and J shed 0 bases, with 11 bases lying between them. The germline V gene has CDR1 SNHLY and CDR2 FYNNEI. CDR3 length: 14 residues.

This clonotype was seen many times. The J gene is TRBJ1-2, the V gene TRBV6-2 or TRBV6-3; unclear D gene. The germline CDR1 and CDR2 sequences are MNHEY and SVGEGT. The CDR3 is 13 amino acids. V dropped 4 bases and J dropped 8 bases, with 14 bases sitting between them. CDR3 in amino acids: CASSLEVLEGYTF. The CDR3 coding sequence is TGTGCCAGCAGTTTGGAGGTTCTCGAAGGCTACACCTTC.

This clonotype was seen repeatedly, ten times or more. The chain uses TRBV5-1 and TRBJ1-3; the D is unclear. CDR1 SGHRS and CDR2 YFSETQ come from the germline V gene. The CDR3 has 16 residues. Trimming left V 0 bases short and J 0 bases short, with 10 bases between. The CDR3 sequence is CASSLARGTSGNTIYF. The CDR3, as DNA: TGCGCCAGCAGCTTGGCCCGGGGTACCTCTGGAAACACCATATATTTT.

Many counts were recorded for this clonotype. V gene TRBV20-1 combines with J gene TRBJ2-7; 8 nucleotides agree with TRBD1. This CDR3 contains 15 residues. The germline gives CDR1 DFQATT, CDR2 SNEGSKA (reference sequence). V gave up 1 base and J gave up 3 bases; unmatched junction bases: 8. The CDR3 sequence: CSARARGLSLYEQYF. The DNA of the CDR3 is TGCAGTGCTAGAGCCAGGGGGCTATCCCTCTACGAGCAGTACTTC.

In its sample, this clonotype was seen many times. This rearrangement joins TRBV5-1 to TRBJ2-7; 13 bases line up with TRBD2. V lost 4 bases, J lost 6 bases, and 4 bases stayed unmatched. The CDR3 covers 14 residues. The germline V gene has CDR1 SGHRS and CDR2 YFSETQ. CDR3 loop: CASSHTSGGVEQYF. For the CDR3, the DNA is TGCGCCAGCAGCCATACTAGCGGGGGGGTCGAGCAGTACTTC.

This clonotype has at least ten counts. This chain connects TRBV20-1 to TRBJ1-6, with D possibly TRBD1 on 5 matching bases. The CDR3 runs 16 residues. Germline V gives CDR1 DFQATT, CDR2 SNEGSKA (reference sequence). V was clipped by 1 base and J by 5 bases, with 15 bases between them. The CDR3 nucleotides read TGCAGTGCTAGAGCCGGTGGGGGACGTAATAATTCACCCCTCCACTTT. It translates to CSARAGGGRNNSPLHF.

This clonotype was detected ten times or more. The chain couples TRBV3-1 to TRBJ2-1, with D tentatively TRBD2 (5 bases). CDR1 LGHDT and CDR2 YNNKEL come from the germline V gene (reference sequence). The CDR3 is 17 amino acids. Deletions cut 0 bases from V and 0 bases from J, with 12 bases between. The CDR3 bases are TGTGCCAGCAGCCAAGAGGGCGGACTCAGCTCCTACAATGAGCAGTTCTTC. Amino acids: CASSQEGGLSSYNEQFF.

This clonotype appeared many times. J is TRBJ2-1 and V is TRBV2; a weak D match, TRBD2 (5 bases). This CDR3 is 13 amino acids long. The ends were cut back, 9 bases at V and 0 bases at J, with 9 bases in the middle. CDR1 SNHLY and CDR2 FYNNEI come from the germline V gene. The CDR3 region is CASWESSYNEQFF. As DNA, the CDR3 is TGTGCCAGTTGGGAGAGCTCCTACAATGAGCAGTTCTTC.